The subject of this entry is one T cell receptor beta chain. The antigen this receptor binds is unknown. Nothing much larger sits one base from this clone, and base qualities are not available. This sample stems from a study of cytomegalovirus exposure and HLA in healthy donors (dated 2017 in TCRdb). Broadly, across the study: An earlier analysis of roughly 500 of the donors reported roughly 300 Gb of sequence data and 95 million to 120 million unique TCR beta sequences obtained from about 180 million T cells. Roughly 320 gigabases of sequencing data and roughly 80 million unique TCR sequences made up an early release that covered fewer than 650 HLA-typed donors. Of the 398 genotyped donors, over 65% fell in the genetic ancestry cluster associated with self-reported Caucasian donors. The study aimed to test whether signatures of past pathogen exposure could be identified by cataloging public T cell receptors. The study profiled the T cell repertoires of approximately 700 subjects by immunosequencing and related them to cytomegalovirus serostatus. Along with the roughly 670-subject first cohort, a separate validation cohort of roughly 110 different subjects was used. To predict cytomegalovirus infection status, the study combined high-throughput TCR immunosequencing, statistical association of individual TCRs with disease status, and machine learning. In a later analysis, previously published TCR beta repertoires from more than 500 donors were re-analyzed and high-resolution HLA genotyping was added so that TCR occurrence patterns could be studied. The later analysis used no new phenotypic data to find candidate immune exposures, relying instead on TCR beta sequences and their occurrence across donors. In an earlier analysis of roughly 600 of the donors, high-throughput TCR beta sequencing was used to judge whether each TCR beta V gene segment behaved as functional or pseudogenic. Alongside the repertoire data, information on donor age, sex, ethnicity and CMV serostatus was compiled. A later genetic analysis took genome-wide SNP genotypes for about 60% of the roughly 670 donors and used that subset as a discovery cohort. Every repertoire in the discovery cohort had been generated on one and the same sequencing platform. Class I and class II HLA loci were covered by the typing at four-digit resolution. The number of donors typed differed by locus, with 629-630 for A, B, C, DRB1 and DQB1, around 520 for DQA1, under 610 for DPA1, and some 440 for DPB1. About five DR-DQ haplotypes were handled as single units for association and clustering, since linkage in the cohort was strong. On average, around 200,000 unique TCR beta nucleotide sequences were sequenced per donor among 398 genotyped donors of the cohort, with roughly 19% of those sequences being non-productive. Results the study describes overall, beyond this receptor: The earlier analysis of approximately 590 of the donors excluded roughly 16 rarely observed V segments, including chromosome 9 orphons, because counts were too low. In vitro tests confirmed that three of the cytomegalovirus-associated TCR beta chains recognize cytomegalovirus antigens. A later analysis found that TCR association rates varied across HLA loci, with DRB1 alleles showing the most associated TCRs and HLA-C alleles the fewest. Some IMGT-functional V segments, including TRBV6-2 and TRBV6-3, could not be told apart with the 87-base-pair reads, so those segments were excluded. In this cohort, only TCR beta chains were sequenced, and detectable features were limited by the absence of alpha or paired-chain data. The presence/absence analyses assumed that sequencing depth was roughly uniform across donors, and that assumption may not be true. In a later analysis, most CMV-associated TCR beta chains were found to appear HLA-restricted, with HLA associations seemingly driven largely by CMV exposure. Because some donors lacked HLA typing at each locus, the association tests relied only on the typed subset. Across donors, most TCR sequences were observed very rarely, whereas some public TCRs were present in many individuals. In both the original and validation cohorts, the classifier was reported to diagnose cytomegalovirus status with high specificity and sensitivity. Strong co-occurrence of HLA alleles, especially DR and DQ, made assigning TCR associations to individual alleles difficult. A later analysis associated 16,951 TCR beta sequences with specific HLA alleles at a false discovery rate of 0.05. A further reported finding was that TCR beta sequences accurately predicted the HLA-A and HLA-B alleles for most subjects in the first cohort. In an earlier analysis of some 500 of the donors, most TCR beta V segments were observed in productive rearrangements about 90% or about 30% of the time, broadly matching IMGT annotations. According to a later analysis, parvovirus B19, influenza, CMV and Epstein-Barr virus appeared linked to several top co-occurrence clusters. Linkage disequilibrium might explain the correlated functional status among segregating V segments, but an unknown experimental factor could not be ruled out. In a later analysis, HLA-associated TCR beta chains showed more clonal expansion and lower generation probabilities than non-associated chains that were equally common. According to a later genetic analysis, donors in an Asian-associated ancestry cluster had fewer N-insertions in productive TCRs than the approximately 630-donor mean. The study gave a list of about 170 TCR beta chains associated with cytomegalovirus. The authors suggested that the approach could potentially be generalized to other disease states and immunological phenotypes. An association between a missense DCLRE1C variant and V-gene and J-gene trimming of TCR beta chains was found in a later genetic analysis and replicated in an independent cohort. A cluster of highly shared sequence variants was judged likely to be a technical artifact of the sequencing pipeline. The only immune exposure information available for the cohort was CMV serostatus.

The library came from the immunoSEQ multiplex PCR assay. A mixture of 60 forward primers for TCR Vbeta segments and 13 reverse primers for TCR Jbeta segments was used in the multiplex PCR. Amplification of the CDR3 region of rearranged TCR beta genes was performed with a multiplex PCR assay on genomic DNA. On the Illumina HiSeq System, the amplified TCR beta libraries were sequenced as 87-base-pair reads. For the original study's pipeline: A later analysis tallied around 82 million unique TCR beta chains across the 550 to 850 repertoires, and some 12 million of those chains were shared by two or more donors. A nearest-neighbor algorithm error-corrected the raw reads and collapsed the reads into unique sequences, merging closely related sequences to remove PCR and sequencing errors. CDR3 sequences were aligned to IMGT reference sequences to assign V, D and J gene segments. For a sequence to be retained, at least a six-nucleotide match to both a V gene segment and a J gene segment was required. Rearrangements were classified as productive when the CDR3 lacked stop codons and remained in frame with V and J, and all other rearrangements were classified as non-productive. CDR3 was defined by IMGT convention, running from the second conserved V-encoded cysteine to the conserved J-encoded phenylalanine. Sequences without an unambiguous match to a single V gene segment were excluded from the earlier analysis of approximately 560 of the donors. In an earlier analysis of 450 to 750 of the donors, a V segment was called functional when productive rearrangements were above 56.7%, and segregating when the standard deviation between donors exceeded 5%. A statistical classification framework was built for diagnosing cytomegalovirus status from the catalog of TCR beta chain sequences. A later analysis assigned V and J genes by comparing TCR nucleotide sequences with IMGT/GENE-DB human TR gene sequences. The TCRdist pipeline was used in a later analysis to assign CDR3 sequences and most-parsimonious VDJ recombination scenarios. In a later analysis, every TCR beta chain was defined by the combination of its CDR3 amino acid sequence and its V-gene family, and reads without a unique V-gene family were dropped. A later analysis removed 550 to 700 highly shared, low-generation-probability nucleotide sequences to deal with suspected cross-contamination and a sequencing artifact. For each public chain, a later analysis derived a clonal expansion index from normalized ranks of inferred template counts within each repertoire. A later analysis computed generation probabilities with a VDJ recombination model fitted to out-of-frame rearrangements, and checked the results against IGoR. A later analysis scored TCR-TCR, TCR-HLA and TCR-CMV co-occurrence with hypergeometric tests, applying a repertoire-size bias correction to TCR pairs. False discovery rates were estimated in a later analysis by permuting HLA or CMV assignments 20 times. In a later analysis, co-occurring TCRs were grouped with DBSCAN, and TCRdist sequence similarity was added when clustering was performed within HLA-allele-positive subsets. Repertoires with fewer than 30,000 or more than 120,000 public chains were left out of co-occurrence clustering, as were five repertoires with anomalous nucleotide sharing. As stored in TCRdb, this immuneACCESS dataset retains in-frame rearrangements with V and J assigned. A fraction of the clones does not appear; measured against another copy, unresolved V genes explain less than half of the discrepancy, and the remainder lacks a known reason. The DNA was the basis for D and trimming; V, J and clone size are from that table. This sample holds over 200,000 clones; about 83% were observed only once. The leading ten clones occupy 1% to 1.5% of the sample.

The cohort comprised several hundred healthy bone marrow donors. At the time of sampling, every cohort member was nominally healthy, though immune exposures that went unrecorded were likely present. CMV serostatus was recorded as positive for some 300 and negative for about 50% of the roughly 670 cohort members, whereas no CMV serostatus was recorded for the donor in question. Each donor provided a peripheral blood sample, and peripheral blood mononuclear cells were used for TCR beta sequencing. The Qiagen DNeasy Blood Extraction Kit was used to extract genomic DNA from the blood cell samples. Including cysteine and phenylalanine, the CDR3 has 14 amino acids. The only DNA kept is the CDR3, 42 bases in frame from the first base. CDR1 and CDR2 are read off the germline V gene as MGHRA and YSYEKL. Unmatched junction bases come to 3, with V trimmed by 0 bases and J by 7 bases.

The sequence came from a human donor in good health. Sequencing input: PBMCs. This chain joins TRBV4-1 to TRBJ1-1; TRBD1 fits 9 bases in the junction. The CDR3 region: CASSQDTGGYEAFF. The DNA is TGCGCCAGCAGCCAAGATACAGGGGGCTATGAAGCTTTCTTT.